These T cell receptor beta chains were read from a single sample in a study of T cell changes during pregnancy in multiple sclerosis. Assay used: immunoSEQ multiplex PCR; TCRdb lists only in-frame clones, some missing. The sample lists tens of thousands of clones, around 92% occurring once. This sample comprised peripheral blood, obtained before pregnancy. Receptors were obtained from a female donor with multiple sclerosis, enrolled in a pregnancy study. CDR3s include the opening cysteine and the closing phenylalanine or tryptophan.

J,V,CDR3
TRBJ2-7,TRBV18,CASSPGGSGLYEQYF
TRBJ2-1,TRBV6-1,CASSETTRGDSYNEQFF
TRBJ1-1,TRBV5-6,CASSLVGDVTEAFF
TRBJ2-7,TRBV5-1,CASSYPGQGSEQYF
TRBJ2-1,TRBV7-9,CASSLESGNEQFF
TRBJ1-4,TRBV27,CASRGQGGNEKLFF
TRBJ2-7,TRBV28,CASSNAPRPWASYEQYF
TRBJ2-7,TRBV29-1,CSAIGGPYEQYF
TRBJ2-2,TRBV5-1,CASSLPGQNTGELFF
TRBJ1-5,TRBV5-1,CASSSYNQPQHF
TRBJ2-5,TRBV28,CASSFRTSGSGVYRQETQYF
TRBJ2-3,TRBV9,CASSARQGTDTQYF